The 7 T cell receptor beta chains in this list originate from one sample, sequenced in a study of cytomegalovirus exposure and HLA in healthy donors. The PCR ran on 60 Vbeta and 13 Jbeta primers. The data were produced by immunoSEQ multiplex PCR, yet TCRdb's version contains in-frame clones alone and is incomplete. This repertoire shows fewer than 120,000 clones, roughly 78% found once; its top ten account for roughly 1.3%. The specimen was PBMCs. Every receptor here comes from a woman aged 25 to 39 in good health and CMV-seronegative.

The sample holds a few counts of this clone. This rearrangement joins TRBV10-3 to TRBJ1-2, with D possibly matching TRBD1 (6 bases). Germline CDR1 is ENHRY and CDR2 is SYGVKD. The CDR3 length is 13 residues. V lost 6 bases and J 4 bases, leaving 12 bases between the germline ends. The CDR3 nucleotides are TGTGCCATCAGGCGGGGGCTGGGCTATGGCTACACCTTC. It translates to CAIRRGLGYGYTF.

V is TRBV15 and J is TRBJ2-5, with D possibly matching TRBD2 (5 bases). CDR1 is LNHNV, CDR2 YYDKDF, per germline (reference sequence). Trimming removed 0 bases from V and 4 bases from J, with 12 bases in between. The CDR3 runs to 15 residues. The CDR3 region has the DNA TGTGCCACCAGCAGAGATACGGGGTTCGGAGAGACCCAGTACTTC. Translated: CATSRDTGFGETQYF. The complete variable domain, with remaining parts taken from reference TRBV15 and TRBJ2-5, reads DAMVIQNPRYQVTQFGKPVTLSCSQTLNHNVMYWYQQKSSQAPKLLFHYYDKDFNNEADTPDNFQSRRPNTSFCFLDIRSPGLGDTAMYLCATSRDTGFGETQYFGPGTRLLVL.

This clone was seen only once. The chain uses TRBV30 and TRBJ2-3; possibly TRBD2 for D (5 bases). Germline lookup yields CDR1 GTSNPN and CDR2 SVGIG (reference sequence). V was cut by 5 bases and J by 5 bases, with 14 bases left in between. The CDR3 extends over 13 amino acids. In nucleotides, the CDR3 is TGTGCCTGGGAGGAGGTTGGTGGAGATACGCAGTATTTT. The encoded protein is CAWEEVGGDTQYF.

This clone was seen just once. The gene calls are TRBV9 and TRBJ2-1; TRBD1 matches at 9 bases. This CDR3 spans 17 amino acids. With V trimmed by 4 bases and J by 9 bases, 17 bases remained unmatched. Germline CDR1 SGDLS, CDR2 YYNGEE. The DNA for the CDR3 is TGTGCCAGCAGCTCCCGTCTTACCGGGACAGGGTATGGTGAGCAGTTCTTC. Amino acids: CASSSRLTGTGYGEQFF.

The V and J genes are TRBV7-2 and TRBJ2-5, with TRBD2 matching 10 bases. Germline trimming cut 0 bases from V and 5 bases from J; bases unmatched to any gene: 12. The CDR3 runs to 18 residues. CDR1 SGHTA and CDR2 FQGNSA come from the germline V gene. Here the CDR3 reads CASSLARSASGSLETQYF. DNA for the CDR3: TGTGCCAGCAGCTTAGCGCGATCGGCTAGCGGGAGCCTTGAGACCCAGTACTTC.

The chain links TRBV10-3 to TRBJ2-7, with D maybe TRBD2 (6 bases). Germline values: CDR1 ENHRY, CDR2 SYGVKD. This CDR3 region has 13 residues. The ends were cut back, 0 bases at V and 3 bases at J, with 6 bases in the middle. This CDR3 reads CAISESEGYEQYF. The CDR3 nucleotides read TGTGCCATCAGTGAGTCGGAGGGCTACGAGCAGTACTTC.

The chain couples TRBV5-1 to TRBJ1-1; maybe TRBD1 (6 bases). V was cut by 4 bases and J by 10 bases, with 20 bases left in between. Germline CDR1 reads SGHRS; CDR2 reads YFSETQ. The CDR3 contains 14 residues. The CDR3 loop reads CASSQEGRGERAFF. The CDR3 DNA reads TGCGCCAGCAGCCAAGAGGGCAGGGGAGAACGAGCTTTCTTT.